The 29 T cell receptor beta chains given below trace back to one sample, sequenced in a study of T cell responses to AZD1222 COVID-19 vaccine. Repertoires were generated with immunoSEQ multiplex PCR, while TCRdb's copy carries only in-frame clones and drops some. This table holds about 120,000 clones, more than 75% found once. Sample: peripheral blood, taken on day 0 of AZD1222 vaccination. All receptors come from an adult in good health.

The chain is built from TRBV18 and TRBJ1-5, with D hard to call. Germline assignment: CDR1 KGHSH and CDR2 LQKENI. V lost 2 bases to trimming and J lost 0 bases, with 2 bases between them. The CDR3 has 13 residues. The CDR3 nucleotides read TGTGCCAGCTCACCAGATAGCAATCAGCCCCAGCATTTT. Its protein product is CASSPDSNQPQHF.

The chain uses TRBV6-6 and TRBJ1-3; 8 bases align to TRBD1. The V segment lost 2 bases and the J segment 8 bases; nucleotides outside the gene matches: 5. The CDR3 spans 14 residues. Germline V gene lookup returns CDR1 MNHNY and CDR2 SVGAGI (reference sequence). The DNA of the CDR3 is TGTGCCAGCAGTTACGCCGACAGGGGTGACACCATATATTTT. It codes for CASSYADRGDTIYF.

This chain joins TRBV7-9 and TRBJ1-4; 10 bases are a match to TRBD1. The trim removed 5 bases at V and 8 bases at J, leaving 8 bases unmatched. Per germline, CDR1 SEHNR and CDR2 FQNEAQ (reference sequence). The CDR3 consists of 15 residues. CDR3 protein: CASSDRQGAVEKLFF. CDR3 nucleotides: TGTGCCAGCAGCGATCGACAGGGGGCCGTCGAAAAACTGTTTTTT.

The V call is TRBV10-3, the J call TRBJ1-4; D gene unclear. Trimming removed 6 bases at V and 6 bases at J, with 11 bases between. Germline values: CDR1 ENHRY, CDR2 SYGVKD. The CDR3 runs to 13 residues. The CDR3 here is CAIRGLPDEKLFF. The CDR3 DNA follows: TGTGCCATCAGGGGCTTACCAGATGAAAAACTGTTTTTT.

Only a few counts were recorded for this clone. The chain combines TRBV6-5 with TRBJ1-2; D remains unclear. V lost 7 bases to trimming and J lost 6 bases, with 12 bases between them. Per germline, CDR1 MNHEY and CDR2 SVGAGI. The CDR3 consists of 12 residues. Here the CDR3 DNA reads TGTGCCAGCACCCCGGGGTCGCATGGCTACACCTTC. Its translation is CASTPGSHGYTF.

This chain links TRBV6-5 with TRBJ1-1; D might be TRBD1 (5 bases). V lost 0 bases, J lost 1 base, and 12 bases lay in between. The CDR3 length is 16 residues. The germline gives CDR1 MNHEY, CDR2 SVGAGI. Here the CDR3 DNA reads TGTGCCAGCAGTTACTCGAGACGTACAGGGAACACTGAAGCTTTCTTT. Translation gives CASSYSRRTGNTEAFF.

This chain links TRBV19 with TRBJ1-1, with D maybe TRBD1 (5 bases). V was shortened by 6 bases and J by 5 bases, with 13 bases between the two germline ends. Germline V gives CDR1 LNHDA, CDR2 SQIVND (reference sequence). The CDR3 extends over 13 amino acids. The CDR3 protein is CASSKRQWTEAFF. The CDR3 DNA reads as TGTGCCAGTAGCAAACGACAGTGGACTGAAGCTTTCTTT.

The CDR3 is CASSPWEGNTEAFF. CDR3 DNA sequence: TGTGCCAGCAGCCCGTGGGAGGGTAACACTGAAGCTTTCTTT. This sequence joins TRBV7-8 and TRBJ1-1; unclear D gene. CDR3 length equals 14 residues. Trimming pared 5 bases from V and 2 bases from J, leaving 12 bases between. The germline CDR1 and CDR2 sequences are SGHVS and FQNEAQ.

V usage is TRBV10-3 and J usage is TRBJ2-3; tentatively, D is TRBD2 (7 bases). The CDR3 has 16 amino acids. CDR1 ENHRY and CDR2 SYGVKD come from the germline V gene. V was cut by 6 bases and J by 1 base, with 17 bases left in between. The CDR3 sequence is CAIRFGGAVGTDTQYF. The CDR3 DNA sequence: TGTGCCATCAGATTTGGGGGGGCGGTAGGCACAGATACGCAGTATTTT.

This chain links TRBV10-3 with TRBJ2-5, with D unclear. This CDR3 is built from 12 residues. Germline CDR1 and CDR2: ENHRY and SYGVKD. V was clipped by 4 bases and J by 3 bases, with 6 bases between them. Here the CDR3 DNA reads TGTGCCATCAGTGGTAATGAAGAGACCCAGTACTTC. It specifies CAISGNEETQYF.

The chain employs TRBV30 and TRBJ1-1; D not resolved. The CDR3 contains 15 residues. Trimming stripped 4 bases from V and 3 bases from J, with 18 bases between. The germline gives CDR1 GTSNPN, CDR2 SVGIG (reference sequence). The CDR3 DNA reads as TGTGCCTGGAAAGGTCGTCTGGGTTCGGACACTGAAGCTTTCTTT. This codes for CAWKGRLGSDTEAFF.

The chain carries TRBV30 and TRBJ1-6, with D perhaps TRBD1 (6 bases). The CDR3 has 16 amino acids. V was clipped by 0 bases and J by 3 bases, with 12 bases between them. The germline V gene has CDR1 GTSNPN and CDR2 SVGIG (reference sequence). In nucleotides, the CDR3 is TGTGCCTGGAGTGTCAAGTCGGACAGCTATAATTCACCCCTCCACTTT. This sequence encodes CAWSVKSDSYNSPLHF.

This chain joins TRBV27 and TRBJ1-1, with 7 nucleotides matching TRBD1. V was clipped by 3 bases and J by 4 bases; unmatched bases: 8. Germline CDR1 is MNHEY and CDR2 is SMNVEV (reference sequence). The CDR3 is 15 amino acids. The CDR3 protein is CASSLGTGEFTEAFF. The CDR3 DNA reads TGTGCCAGCAGTTTGGGCACAGGGGAATTCACTGAAGCTTTCTTT.

This clone was found a few times. V usage is TRBV7-9 and J usage is TRBJ1-1, with D possibly matching TRBD1 (5 bases). Germline V CDR1 and CDR2: SEHNR, FQNEAQ (reference sequence). The CDR3 length is 11 residues. V lost 1 base and J lost 12, with 9 bases in between. CDR3 bases: TGTGCCAGCAGCTTAGTAAGGGGAACTTTCTTT. Translation gives CASSLVRGTFF. The variable domain in full, with the rest retrieved from reference TRBV7-9 and TRBJ1-1, is DTGVSQNPRHKITKRGQNVTFRCDPISEHNRLYWYRQTLGQGPEFLTYFQNEAQLEKSRLLSDRFSAERPKGSFSTLEIQRTEQGDSAMYLCASSLVRGTFFGQGTRLTVV.

The chain carries TRBV5-1 and TRBJ1-6; D uncertain. CDR3 length: 15 amino acids. V was shortened by 2 bases and J by 7 bases, with 13 bases between the two germline ends. Per germline, CDR1 SGHRS and CDR2 YFSETQ. This CDR3 is CASSLGRLGNSPLHF. In nucleotides, the CDR3 is TGCGCCAGCAGCTTAGGGCGGTTAGGGAATTCACCCCTCCACTTT.

The CDR3: CASSPDGQPNQPQHF. CDR3 bases: TGCGCCAGCAGCCCGGACGGGCAGCCCAATCAGCCCCAGCATTTT. The chain carries TRBV5-1 and TRBJ1-5; no clear D gene. The CDR3 contains 15 residues. The germline CDR1 and CDR2 sequences are SGHRS and YFSETQ. The V end was cut by 4 bases, the J end by 3 bases, with 14 bases between.

The chain uses TRBV9 and TRBJ1-3; maybe TRBD1 (6 bases). Germline loops: CDR1 SGDLS, CDR2 YYNGEE. This CDR3 has 13 amino acids. V gave up 4 bases and J gave up 6 bases, with 11 bases separating them. Written as DNA, the CDR3 is TGTGCCAGCAGCCCCCAGGGGTTAAACACCATATATTTT. Translating gives CASSPQGLNTIYF.

The rearrangement links TRBV19 to TRBJ1-5; D not certain. Germline values: CDR1 LNHDA, CDR2 SQIVND (reference sequence). The V gene lost 3 bases and the J gene lost 4 bases, with 13 bases spanning the gap. The CDR3 spans 15 residues. CDR3 nucleotides: TGTGCCAGTAGTATTTTTCACGGAGGGAATCAGCCCCAGCATTTT. Its translation: CASSIFHGGNQPQHF.

On this clone itself: Different DNA sequences within this sample yield the same CDR3. This sequence joins TRBV28 and TRBJ1-5; D not resolved. Germline V gene data show CDR1 as MDHEN and CDR2 as SYDVKM. This CDR3 has 13 residues. V lost 2 bases and J lost 0, with 2 bases in between. The CDR3 sequence: CASSLGSNQPQHF. The CDR3 bases are TGTGCCAGCAGTTTAGGTAGCAATCAGCCCCAGCATTTT.

This clone is a singleton in its sample. The CDR3 loop is CAISESSSSGTAGNTIYF. The CDR3 DNA follows: TGTGCCATCAGTGAGTCCTCCTCCTCTGGGACGGCTGGAAACACCATATATTTT. The V and J genes are TRBV10-3 and TRBJ1-3, with D possibly matching TRBD1 (5 bases). The germline V gene has CDR1 ENHRY and CDR2 SYGVKD. The CDR3 covers 18 residues. V lost 0 bases and J lost 2, with 17 bases in between.

Of note for this clone: Other DNA sequences in this specimen translate into the identical CDR3. This rearrangement joins TRBV28 to TRBJ1-2; D not resolved. The ends were cut back, 6 bases at V and 5 bases at J, with 7 bases in the middle. In germline, CDR1 is MDHEN, CDR2 SYDVKM. CDR3 size: 11 residues. CDR3 residues: CASRPEYGYTF. Written as DNA, the CDR3 is TGTGCCAGCAGACCGGAATATGGCTACACCTTC.

The chain combines TRBV10-3 with TRBJ2-3; 8 bases match TRBD2. Germline V gene sequence: CDR1 ENHRY, CDR2 SYGVKD. The CDR3 sequence is 15 residues long. Unmatched junction bases numbered 3, after V lost 0 bases and J lost 4 bases. The CDR3 loop reads CAISESWREADTQYF. The CDR3 nucleotides are TGTGCCATCAGTGAGTCGTGGCGGGAGGCAGATACGCAGTATTTT.

The chain has TRBV27 and TRBJ1-1; no firm D call. Germline loops: CDR1 MNHEY, CDR2 SMNVEV (reference sequence). The CDR3 covers 15 residues. The V and J ends lost 0 bases and 1 base respectively, with 9 bases between them. DNA of the CDR3: TGTGCCAGCAGTTTATCGGCTTGGGGGAACACTGAAGCTTTCTTT. It encodes CASSLSAWGNTEAFF.

In its sample, this clone was seen once. The same CDR3 is also encoded by other DNA sequences in this sample. The chain joins TRBV6-5 to TRBJ1-2, with D uncertain. Trimming cost V 0 bases and J 4 bases, with 6 bases left between them. CDR1 and CDR2 (germline): MNHEY, SVGAGI. There are 13 residues in the CDR3. CDR3 amino acids: CASSYSAGYGYTF. DNA for the CDR3: TGTGCCAGCAGTTACTCGGCCGGCTATGGCTACACCTTC.

CDR3 protein: CASSDLGTGEMGGYTF. The CDR3 DNA sequence: TGTGCCAGCAGTGATCTGGGGACAGGGGAAATGGGTGGCTACACCTTC. The gene calls are TRBV6-4 and TRBJ1-2, with 10 bases lining up with TRBD1. This CDR3 is built from 16 residues. CDR1 is MRHNA, CDR2 SNTAGT, per germline. With V trimmed by 3 bases and J by 7 bases, 11 bases remained unmatched.

This chain uses TRBV18 with TRBJ1-5; TRBD1 matches at 7 bases. CDR1 is KGHSH, CDR2 LQKENI, per germline. The CDR3 sequence is 14 residues long. V trimming: 4 bases; J trimming: 0 bases; junction bases outside the gene matches: 0. The CDR3 nucleotides read TGTGCCAGCTCACGGACAGGTAGCAATCAGCCCCAGCATTTT. Translating gives CASSRTGSNQPQHF.

V is TRBV11-2 and J is TRBJ2-7, with TRBD2 matching 7 bases. CDR3 length equals 16 residues. V gave up 4 bases and J gave up 6 bases; unmatched junction bases: 15. Germline lookup yields CDR1 SGHAT and CDR2 FQNNGV. This chain's CDR3 is CASSSLIGTTFFEQYF. As DNA, the CDR3 is TGTGCCAGCAGCTCGTTAATCGGGACTACTTTCTTCGAGCAGTACTTC.

The chain is built from TRBV7-2 and TRBJ2-6, with D possibly TRBD2 on 6 matching bases. Germline V gives CDR1 SGHTA, CDR2 FQGNSA. The CDR3 loop spans 16 amino acids. V was pared by 4 bases and J by 2 bases, with 12 bases between. CDR3 coding DNA: TGTGCCAGCAGCTCTCCGTTAGCGGCTGGGGCCAACGTCCTGACTTTC. This encodes CASSSPLAAGANVLTF.

The chain is built from TRBV3-1 (or the pseudogene TRBV3-2) and TRBJ1-2; D not certain. CDR3 length equals 13 residues. Per germline, CDR1 LGHDT and CDR2 YNNKEL (reference sequence). V was clipped by 6 bases and J by 0 bases, with 8 bases between them. The CDR3 reads CASSLVANYGYTF. The CDR3 DNA reads as TGTGCCAGCAGTCTCGTCGCTAACTATGGCTACACCTTC.